Reported below is one TCR beta chain. Original processing methods: The assay estimated nucleated cells by amplifying reference gene primers. Clones were read by immunoSEQ multiplex PCR, and TCRdb kept only the in-frame ones, dropping some. That table furnishes V, J and clone size, whereas the DNA furnished D and trimming. The sample holds 80,000 to 95,000 clones, approximately 90% seen once. CDR3 length: 13 residues. Trimming left V 4 bases short and J 1 base short, with 7 bases between. Germline CDR1 SSHAT, CDR2 FNYEAQ (reference sequence). The sample is drawn from a study of blood T cell repertoires in COVID-19. Study-wide context: Specimens from acute and convalescent COVID-19 originated in the United States, Italy and Spain. Sources were T cells, B-cell-depleted T cells, or PBMCs; the material itself was cDNA or gDNA.

The V and J genes are TRBV7-7 and TRBJ1-1, with a weak D call TRBD1 (6 bases). Source material: peripheral blood. The clonotype originates from a man aged 45-65 years with active or convalescent COVID-19. In DNA, the CDR3 is TGTGCCAGCAGCTGGGACACGAACACTGAAGCTTTCTTT. Translating it yields CASSWDTNTEAFF.